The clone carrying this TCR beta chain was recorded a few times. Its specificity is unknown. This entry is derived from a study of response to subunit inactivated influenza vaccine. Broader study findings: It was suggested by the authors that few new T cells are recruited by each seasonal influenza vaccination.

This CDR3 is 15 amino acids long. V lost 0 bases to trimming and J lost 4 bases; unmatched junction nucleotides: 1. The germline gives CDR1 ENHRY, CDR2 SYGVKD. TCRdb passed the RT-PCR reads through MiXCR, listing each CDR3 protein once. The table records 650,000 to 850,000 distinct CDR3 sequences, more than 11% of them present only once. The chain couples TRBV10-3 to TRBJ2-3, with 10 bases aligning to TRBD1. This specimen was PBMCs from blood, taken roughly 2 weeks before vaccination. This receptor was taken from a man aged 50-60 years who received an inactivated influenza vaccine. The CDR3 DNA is TGTGCCATCAGTGAGTCAGGGACAGGGGCAGATACGCAGTATTTT. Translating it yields CAISESGTGADTQYF.